A single sample gave rise to the 17 T cell receptor beta chains below, sequenced in a study of response to subunit inactivated influenza vaccine. TCRdb analysed the RT-PCR reads with MiXCR anew, one entry per CDR3 protein. The data contain 450,000 to 700,000 distinct CDR3 sequences, 14% of them singletons. Sequenced material: PBMCs from blood, taken 11 to 12 days after vaccination. The receptors shown here come from a man aged 45-65 years who received an inactivated influenza vaccine.

This clonotype was seen more than once but under ten times. The chain combines TRBV12-3 or TRBV12-4 with TRBJ2-7, with 8 positions matching TRBD1. The V and J ends lost 1 base and 4 bases, in that order; junction bases with no gene match: 6. The CDR3 consists of 15 residues. Written as DNA, the CDR3 is TGTGCCAGCAGTTTAGTGCTGAGACAGGGGTACGAGCAGTACTTC. Translation gives CASSLVLRQGYEQYF.

This clonotype appeared a few times. The V call is TRBV20-1, the J call TRBJ2-3; 7 bases are shared with TRBD1. V dropped 3 bases and J dropped 5; count of bases not matched to a gene: 5. This CDR3 is 13 amino acids long. Looked up from germline, CDR1 is DFQATT and CDR2 is SNEGSKA (reference sequence). CDR3 sequence: CSASQGVGDTQYF. The CDR3 coding sequence is TGCAGTGCTAGCCAGGGGGTGGGAGATACGCAGTATTTT.

V and J are TRBV5-1 and TRBJ1-2; D unclear. This CDR3 comprises 13 residues. V lost 0 bases and J lost 3, with 6 bases in between. Per germline, CDR1 SGHRS and CDR2 YFSETQ. CDR3 sequence (DNA): TGCGCCAGCAGCTTGGAGTCGGACTATGGCTACACCTTC. Translated: CASSLESDYGYTF. Complete variable domain (other parts from reference TRBV5-1 and TRBJ1-2): KAGVTQTPRYLIKTRGQQVTLSCSPISGHRSVSWYQQTPGQGLQFLFEYFSETQRNKGNFPGRFSGRQFSNSRSEMNVSTLELGDSALYLCASSLESDYGYTFGSGTRLTVV.

The gene calls are TRBV28 and TRBJ2-5; possible D gene TRBD2, 5 bases. The CDR3 is 14 amino acids. In germline, CDR1 is MDHEN, CDR2 SYDVKM. Trimming stripped 4 bases from V and 4 bases from J, with 13 bases between. The CDR3 DNA sequence: TGTGCCAGCAGTTCCGGGATGGCCGTAGAGACCCAGTACTTC. Its translation is CASSSGMAVETQYF.

Worth noting for this clonotype: At one end the junction does not follow the germline gene, possibly because of a read error. The genes are TRBV7-9 and TRBJ2-1; D is unresolved. Germline V gene lookup returns CDR1 SEHNR and CDR2 FQNEAQ (reference sequence). The CDR3 covers 16 residues. The CDR3 bases are TGTGTCAGCAGCATTCCGTCCCGGCTCACCTACAATGAGCAGTTCTTC. As protein: CVSSIPSRLTYNEQFF. The whole variable domain, remainder taken from reference TRBV7-9 and TRBJ2-1, is DTGVSQNPRHKITKRGQNVTFRCDPISEHNRLYWYRQTLGQGPEFLTYFQNEAQLEKSRLLSDRFSAERPKGSFSTLEIQRTEQGDSAMYLCVSSIPSRLTYNEQFFGPGTRLTVL.

Ten or more counts support this clonotype. The V gene is TRBV20-1, the J gene TRBJ2-2; D unclear. The CDR3 loop spans 15 amino acids. The germline V and J ends were trimmed by 0 bases and 5 bases, with 13 bases remaining between them. Germline V lookup: CDR1 DFQATT, CDR2 SNEGSKA (reference sequence). CDR3 bases: TGCAGTGCTAGAGATCGTAACAGCAATACCGGGGAGCTGTTTTTT. This encodes CSARDRNSNTGELFF.

At least ten counts were recorded for this clonotype. CDR3: CASNGLSTDTQYF. The DNA of the CDR3 is TGTGCCAGCAACGGACTTAGCACAGATACGCAGTATTTT. The rearrangement uses TRBV12-3 or TRBV12-4 and TRBJ2-3; the D gene is possibly TRBD2 (5 bases). The CDR3 length is 13 residues. V gave up 7 bases and J gave up 0 bases, with 8 bases separating them.

This clonotype was picked up a small number of times. The V and J genes are TRBV28 and TRBJ2-7; 7 bases align to TRBD1. This CDR3 has 16 residues. V was pared by 4 bases and J by 2 bases, with 11 bases of the junction left unmatched. CDR1 is MDHEN and CDR2 is SYDVKM in the germline V gene. In nucleotides, the CDR3 is TGTGCCAGCAGTTCCCCGACAGGGACGAGGCCCTACGAGCAGTACTTC. Its translation is CASSSPTGTRPYEQYF.

This rearrangement joins TRBV4-1 to TRBJ1-2; TRBD1 matches at 7 bases. After removal of 0 bases from V and 0 bases from J, the junction contained 4 bases not matched to a gene. This CDR3 comprises 16 residues. Germline V gives CDR1 MGHRA, CDR2 YSYEKL. CDR3 sequence reads: CASSQEPGQTNYGYTF. The DNA of the CDR3 is TGCGCCAGCAGCCAAGAACCGGGACAGACTAACTATGGCTACACCTTC.

This clonotype appeared a few times. The V call is TRBV19, the J call TRBJ1-5, with D possibly TRBD1 on 6 matching bases. The CDR3 has 15 amino acids. Germline CDR1 and CDR2: LNHDA and SQIVND (reference sequence). Trimming cost V 6 bases and J 0 bases, with 12 bases left between them. The chain's CDR3 is CASRSDRFSNQPQHF. CDR3 nucleotide sequence: TGTGCCAGTAGATCGGACAGATTTAGCAATCAGCCCCAGCATTTT. Combining the CDR3 with reference TRBV19 and TRBJ1-5 gives the whole variable domain DGGITQSPKYLFRKEGQNVTLSCEQNLNHDAMYWYRQDPGQGLRLIYYSQIVNDFQKGDIAEGYSVSREKKESFPLTVTSAQKNPTAFYLCASRSDRFSNQPQHFGDGTRLSIL.

The chain links TRBV20-1 to TRBJ2-7, with TRBD2 identical over 7 bases. The V gene's germline CDR1 is DFQATT and CDR2 SNEGSKA (reference sequence). The CDR3 is 12 amino acids. V lost 6 bases, J lost 5 bases, and 7 bases stayed unmatched. For the CDR3, the DNA is TGCAGTGCCTACCGACTAGCCCACGAGCAGTACTTC. This codes for CSAYRLAHEQYF.

The V gene is TRBV3-1, the J gene TRBJ2-1; D is undetermined. The CDR3 is 13 amino acids. Trimming left V 5 bases short and J 10 bases short, with 15 bases between. Germline CDR1 is LGHDT and CDR2 is YNNKEL (reference sequence). CDR3 sequence (DNA): TGTGCCAGCAGCTTTAAGACCAACCTCGAGCAGTTCTTC. Its translation is CASSFKTNLEQFF.

This clonotype was found many times. The chain has TRBV20-1 and TRBJ2-7; 13 bases are shared with TRBD2. Germline trimming cut 5 bases from V and 4 bases from J; bases unmatched to any gene: 5. CDR3 length equals 14 residues. Germline assignment: CDR1 DFQATT and CDR2 SNEGSKA (reference sequence). In nucleotides, the CDR3 is TGCAGTGCTCAGACTAGCGGGGGGCGGTACGAGCAGTACTTC. It yields the protein CSAQTSGGRYEQYF.

The chain couples TRBV7-2 to TRBJ1-1, with D uncertain. The germline gives CDR1 SGHTA, CDR2 FQGNSA. V lost 5 bases, J lost 5 bases, and 12 bases lay in between. There are 13 residues in the CDR3. The DNA of the CDR3 is TGTGCCAGCAGCCCCGGGCTCGTGACTGAAGCTTTCTTT. Amino acid sequence: CASSPGLVTEAFF.

The J gene is TRBJ2-1, the V gene TRBV23-1; 7 nucleotides line up with TRBD2. TRBV23-1 falls under the ORF class, with uncertain function. J lost 8 bases, V lost 2 bases, and 12 bases had no gene match. This CDR3 has 16 amino acids. The CDR3 loop is CASSQPGTTQLDEQFF. The DNA for the CDR3 is TGCGCCAGCAGTCAACCCGGGACTACCCAATTGGATGAGCAGTTCTTC.

The table lists this clonotype with a few counts. The rearrangement uses TRBV27 and TRBJ2-7, with 13 positions matching TRBD2. CDR3 length: 17 residues. V dropped 6 bases and J dropped 7; count of bases not matched to a gene: 15. Germline V lookup: CDR1 MNHEY, CDR2 SMNVEV (reference sequence). The CDR3 DNA follows: TGTGCCAGCAGCTCCATTGACCCGGGACTAGCGGGATCGGAGCAGTACTTC. It specifies CASSSIDPGLAGSEQYF.

In this sample, this clonotype turned up a few times. The chain couples TRBV6-1 to TRBJ2-7; TRBD2 matches at 13 bases. V shed 8 bases, J shed 4 bases, and the junction held 8 bases outside the gene matches. Germline CDR1 reads MNHNS; CDR2 reads SASEGT. The CDR3 is 15 amino acids. The CDR3 sequence is CASHLGTSGKYEQYF. The CDR3 DNA is TGTGCCAGCCATTTAGGGACTAGCGGGAAGTACGAGCAGTACTTC.